The TCR beta chain described here comes from a study of CD8+CD57+ T cells in acquired aplastic anemia. The germline V gene has CDR1 SGDLS and CDR2 YYNGEE. With 4 bases clipped from V and 4 bases from J, the junction kept 10 bases outside the gene matches. The CDR3 contains 16 residues. All sequencing subjects had displayed CD8+CD57+ cell expansion on flow cytometry. Genomic DNA constituted the template upon which TCR beta VDJ and CDR3 profiling was performed. One entry per CDR3 protein, called by TCRdb with MiXCR from the reads. This repertoire shows under 200,000 distinct CDR3 sequences, around half found once; its top ten account for less than 3%.

The V call is TRBV9, the J call TRBJ2-3, with 9 bases lining up with TRBD2. The receptor's source is a human donor with aplastic anemia. Source material: sorted CD4+, CD8+, or CD8+CD57+ T cells (not recorded which) from PBMCs. The CDR3, as DNA: TGTGCCAGCAGCAGAACTAGCGGGTACCTGCCAGATACGCAGTATTTT. Its translation: CASSRTSGYLPDTQYF.